This T cell receptor (beta chain) originates from a study of molecular identifiers for immune sequencing clone quantification. TCRdb passed the PCR reads through MiXCR, listing each CDR3 protein once. The sample lists some 97,000 distinct CDR3 sequences, about 35% occurring once. This clonotype was recorded a few times. The sequenced material came from naive CD8+ T cells from blood, with Jurkat cell RNA spiked in. The subset here: FACS-sorted CD8+CD4-CCR7+CD45RA+ naive T cells. The TCR sequence derives from a human donor in good health. Some libraries in this study had Jurkat cell RNA spiked in.

CDR3 DNA: TGTGCCAGCAGTGAAGCCGGCCAGCAGTACTTC. It is translated as CASSEAGQQYF. This rearrangement joins TRBV2 to TRBJ2-7; no definite D call. This CDR3 comprises 11 residues. Germline V gene lookup returns CDR1 SNHLY and CDR2 FYNNEI. The V gene lost 0 bases and the J gene lost 8 bases, with 5 bases spanning the gap.